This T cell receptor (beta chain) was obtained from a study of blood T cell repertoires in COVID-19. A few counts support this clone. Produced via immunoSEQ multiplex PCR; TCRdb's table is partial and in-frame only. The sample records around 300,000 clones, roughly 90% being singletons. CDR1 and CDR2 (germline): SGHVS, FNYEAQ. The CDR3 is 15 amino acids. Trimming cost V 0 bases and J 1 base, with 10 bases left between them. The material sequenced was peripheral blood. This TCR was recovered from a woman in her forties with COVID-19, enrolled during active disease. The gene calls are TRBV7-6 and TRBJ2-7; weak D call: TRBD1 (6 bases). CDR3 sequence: CASSLAVDRSYEQYF. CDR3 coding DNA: TGTGCCAGCAGCTTAGCTGTGGACAGATCCTACGAGCAGTACTTC.